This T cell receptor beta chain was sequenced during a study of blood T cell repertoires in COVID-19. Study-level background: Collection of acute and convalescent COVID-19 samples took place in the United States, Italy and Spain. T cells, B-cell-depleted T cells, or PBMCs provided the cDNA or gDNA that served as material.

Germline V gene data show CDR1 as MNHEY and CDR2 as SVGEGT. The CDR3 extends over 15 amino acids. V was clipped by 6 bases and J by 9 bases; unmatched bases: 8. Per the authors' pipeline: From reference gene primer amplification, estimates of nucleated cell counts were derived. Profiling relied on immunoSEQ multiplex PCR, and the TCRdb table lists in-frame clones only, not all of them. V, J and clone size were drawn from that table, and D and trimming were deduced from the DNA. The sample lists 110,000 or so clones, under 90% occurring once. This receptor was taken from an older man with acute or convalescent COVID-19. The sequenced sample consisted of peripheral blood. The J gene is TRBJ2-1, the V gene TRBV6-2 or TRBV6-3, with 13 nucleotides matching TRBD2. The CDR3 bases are TGTGCCAGCAGCTCCCCGGGACTAGCGGGAATTGAGCAGTTCTTC. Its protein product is CASSSPGLAGIEQFF.